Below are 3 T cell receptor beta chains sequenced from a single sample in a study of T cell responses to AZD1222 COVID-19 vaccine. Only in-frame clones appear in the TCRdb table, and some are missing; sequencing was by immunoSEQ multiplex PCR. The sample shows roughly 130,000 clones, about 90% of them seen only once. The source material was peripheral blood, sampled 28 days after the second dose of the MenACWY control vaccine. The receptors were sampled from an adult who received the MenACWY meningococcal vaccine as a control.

CDR3 nucleotide sequence: TGTGCCAGCAGTGAGACAGGCGCTTACTCTGGAAACACCATATATTTT. Translation gives CASSETGAYSGNTIYF. The chain joins TRBV6-1 to TRBJ1-3; possibly TRBD1 for D (6 bases). Germline values: CDR1 MNHNS, CDR2 SASEGT. This CDR3 contains 16 residues. Trimming pared 3 bases from V and 0 bases from J, leaving 12 bases between.

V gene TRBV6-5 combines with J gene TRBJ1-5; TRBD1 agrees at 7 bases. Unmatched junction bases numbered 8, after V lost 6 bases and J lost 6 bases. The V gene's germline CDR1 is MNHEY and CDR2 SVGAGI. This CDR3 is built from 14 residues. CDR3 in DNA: TGTGCCAGCAGCTTCCGGACAGGCACTCAGCCCCAGCATTTT. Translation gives CASSFRTGTQPQHF.

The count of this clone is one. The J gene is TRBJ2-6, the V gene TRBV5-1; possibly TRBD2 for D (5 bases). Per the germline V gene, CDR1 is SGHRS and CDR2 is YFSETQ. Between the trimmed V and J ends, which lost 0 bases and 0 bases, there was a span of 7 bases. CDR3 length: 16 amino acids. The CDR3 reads CASSLAGNSGANVLTF. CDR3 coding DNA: TGCGCCAGCAGCTTGGCCGGGAACTCTGGGGCCAACGTCCTGACTTTC.